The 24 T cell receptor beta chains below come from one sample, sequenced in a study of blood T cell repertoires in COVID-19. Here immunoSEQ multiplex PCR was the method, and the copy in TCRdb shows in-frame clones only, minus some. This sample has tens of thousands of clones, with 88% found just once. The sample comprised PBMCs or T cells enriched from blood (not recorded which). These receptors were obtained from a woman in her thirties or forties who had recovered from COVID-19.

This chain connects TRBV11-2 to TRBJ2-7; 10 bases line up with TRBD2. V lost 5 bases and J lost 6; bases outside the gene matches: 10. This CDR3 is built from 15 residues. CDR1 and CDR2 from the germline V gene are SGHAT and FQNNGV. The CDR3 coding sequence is TGTGCCAGCAGCCGCCCAGCGGGGGGGCTCGTCGAGCAGTACTTC. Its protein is CASSRPAGGLVEQYF.

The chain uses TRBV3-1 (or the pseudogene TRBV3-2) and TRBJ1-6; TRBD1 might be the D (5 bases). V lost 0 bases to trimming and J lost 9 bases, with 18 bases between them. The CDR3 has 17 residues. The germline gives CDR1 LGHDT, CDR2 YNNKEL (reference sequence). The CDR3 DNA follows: TGTGCCAGCAGCCAAGATCCCAATGCGGGGCTGGGTTCACCCCTCCACTTT. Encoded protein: CASSQDPNAGLGSPLHF.

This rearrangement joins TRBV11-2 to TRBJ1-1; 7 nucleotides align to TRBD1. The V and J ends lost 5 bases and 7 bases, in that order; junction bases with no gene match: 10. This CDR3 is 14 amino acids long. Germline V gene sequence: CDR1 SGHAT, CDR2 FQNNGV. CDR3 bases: TGTGCCAGCAGCCCTTTCTCGACAGGGATTGAAGCTTTCTTT. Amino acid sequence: CASSPFSTGIEAFF.

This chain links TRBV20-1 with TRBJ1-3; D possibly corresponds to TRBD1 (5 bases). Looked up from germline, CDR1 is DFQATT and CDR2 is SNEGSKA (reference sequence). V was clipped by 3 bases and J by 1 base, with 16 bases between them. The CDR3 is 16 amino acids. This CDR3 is CSASPDLGVSGNTIYF. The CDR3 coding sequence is TGCAGTGCTAGTCCCGACTTAGGGGTATCTGGAAACACCATATATTTT.

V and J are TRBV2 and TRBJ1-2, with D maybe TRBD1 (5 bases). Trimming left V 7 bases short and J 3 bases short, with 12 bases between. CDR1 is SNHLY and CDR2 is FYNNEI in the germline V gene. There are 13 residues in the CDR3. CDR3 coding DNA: TGTGCCAGCACGGAGGGGCGCGACTATGGCTACACCTTC. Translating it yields CASTEGRDYGYTF.

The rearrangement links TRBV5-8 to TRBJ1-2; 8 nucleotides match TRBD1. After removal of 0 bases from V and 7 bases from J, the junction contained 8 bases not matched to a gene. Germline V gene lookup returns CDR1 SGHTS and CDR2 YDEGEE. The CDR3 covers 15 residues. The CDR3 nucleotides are TGTGCCAGCAGCTTGGGGGACAGGATTAAACCTGGCTACACCTTC. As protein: CASSLGDRIKPGYTF.

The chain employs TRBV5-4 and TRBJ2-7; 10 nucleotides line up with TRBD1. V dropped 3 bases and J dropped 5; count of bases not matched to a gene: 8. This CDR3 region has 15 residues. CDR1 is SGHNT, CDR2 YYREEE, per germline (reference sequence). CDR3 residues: CASSSAGTGDHEQYF. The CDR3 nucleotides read TGTGCCAGCAGCTCCGCCGGGACAGGGGACCACGAGCAGTACTTC. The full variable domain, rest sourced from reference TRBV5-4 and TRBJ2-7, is ETGVTQSPTHLIKTRGQQVTLRCSSQSGHNTVSWYQQALGQGPQFIFQYYREEENGRGNFPPRFSGLQFPNYSSELNVNALELDDSALYLCASSSAGTGDHEQYFGPGTRLTVT.

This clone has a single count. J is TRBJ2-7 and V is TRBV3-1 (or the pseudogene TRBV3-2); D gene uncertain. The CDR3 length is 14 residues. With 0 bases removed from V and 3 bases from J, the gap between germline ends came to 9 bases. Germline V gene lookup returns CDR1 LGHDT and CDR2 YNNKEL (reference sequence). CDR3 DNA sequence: TGTGCCAGCAGCCAAGATATAAAGCACTACGAGCAGTACTTC. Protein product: CASSQDIKHYEQYF.

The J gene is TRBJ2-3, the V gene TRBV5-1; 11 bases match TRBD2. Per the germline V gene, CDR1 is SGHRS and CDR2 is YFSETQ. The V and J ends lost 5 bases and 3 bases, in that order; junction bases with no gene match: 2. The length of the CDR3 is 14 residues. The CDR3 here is CASRASGGTDTQYF. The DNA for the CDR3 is TGCGCCAGCAGGGCTAGCGGGGGGACAGATACGCAGTATTTT.

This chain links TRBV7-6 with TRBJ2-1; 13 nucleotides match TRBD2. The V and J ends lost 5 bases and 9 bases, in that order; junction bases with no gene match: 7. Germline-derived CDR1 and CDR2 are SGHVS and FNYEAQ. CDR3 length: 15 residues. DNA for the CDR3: TGTGCCAGCAGCCCGCGGACTAGCGGGGGAGGTGAGCAGTTCTTC. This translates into CASSPRTSGGGEQFF.

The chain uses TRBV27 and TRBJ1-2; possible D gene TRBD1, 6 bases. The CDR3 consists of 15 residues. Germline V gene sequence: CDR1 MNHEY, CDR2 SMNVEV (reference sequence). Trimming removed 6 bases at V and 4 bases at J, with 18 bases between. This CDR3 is CASRGIGGAAYGYTF. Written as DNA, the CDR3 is TGTGCCAGCAGGGGTATCGGGGGGGCGGCCTATGGCTACACCTTC.

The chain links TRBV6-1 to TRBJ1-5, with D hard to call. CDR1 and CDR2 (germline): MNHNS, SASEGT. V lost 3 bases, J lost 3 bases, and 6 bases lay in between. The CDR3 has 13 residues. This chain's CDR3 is CASSDGVNQPQHF. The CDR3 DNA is TGTGCCAGCAGTGACGGGGTCAATCAGCCCCAGCATTTT.

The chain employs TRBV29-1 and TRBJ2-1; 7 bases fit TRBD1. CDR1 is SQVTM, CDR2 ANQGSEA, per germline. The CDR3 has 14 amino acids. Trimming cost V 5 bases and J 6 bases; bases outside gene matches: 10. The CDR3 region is CSVLHRDRGNEQFF. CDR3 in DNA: TGCAGCGTTCTTCACAGGGACAGAGGCAATGAGCAGTTCTTC.

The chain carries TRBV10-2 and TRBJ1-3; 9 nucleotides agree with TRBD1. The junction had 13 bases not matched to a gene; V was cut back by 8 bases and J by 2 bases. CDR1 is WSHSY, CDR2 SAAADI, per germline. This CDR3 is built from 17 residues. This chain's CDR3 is CASSYSFRQGAGNTIYF. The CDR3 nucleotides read TGCGCCAGCTCTTACTCCTTCCGACAGGGGGCTGGAAACACCATATATTTT.

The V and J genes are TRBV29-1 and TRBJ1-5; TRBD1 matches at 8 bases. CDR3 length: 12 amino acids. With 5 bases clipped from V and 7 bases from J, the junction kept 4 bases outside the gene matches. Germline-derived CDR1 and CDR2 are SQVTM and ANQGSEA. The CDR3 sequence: CSVTQGDQPQHF. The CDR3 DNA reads TGCAGCGTTACACAGGGGGACCAGCCCCAGCATTTT.

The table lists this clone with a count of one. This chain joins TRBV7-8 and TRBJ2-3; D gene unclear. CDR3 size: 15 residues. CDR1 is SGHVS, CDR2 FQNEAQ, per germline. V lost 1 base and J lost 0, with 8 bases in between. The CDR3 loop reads CASSLVAESTDTQYF. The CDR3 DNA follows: TGTGCCAGCAGCTTAGTCGCGGAAAGCACAGATACGCAGTATTTT.

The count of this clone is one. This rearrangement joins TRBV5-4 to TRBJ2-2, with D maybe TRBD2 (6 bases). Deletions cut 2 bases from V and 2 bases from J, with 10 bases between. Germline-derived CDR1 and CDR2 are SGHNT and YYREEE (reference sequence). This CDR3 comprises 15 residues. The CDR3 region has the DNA TGTGCCAGCAGCTTTGATAGCGGAAACACCGGGGAGCTGTTTTTT. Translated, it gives CASSFDSGNTGELFF.

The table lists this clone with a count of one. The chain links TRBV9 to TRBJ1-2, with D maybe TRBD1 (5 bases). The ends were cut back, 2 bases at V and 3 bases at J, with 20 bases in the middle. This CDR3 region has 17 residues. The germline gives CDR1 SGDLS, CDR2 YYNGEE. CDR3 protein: CASSVFAAGSGDYGYTF. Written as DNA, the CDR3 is TGTGCCAGCAGCGTTTTCGCCGCAGGGTCTGGTGACTATGGCTACACCTTC. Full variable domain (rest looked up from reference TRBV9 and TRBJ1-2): DSGVTQTPKHLITATGQRVTLRCSPRSGDLSVYWYQQSLDQGLQFLIQYYNGEERAKGNILERFSAQQFPDLHSELNLSSLELGDSALYFCASSVFAAGSGDYGYTFGSGTRLTVV.

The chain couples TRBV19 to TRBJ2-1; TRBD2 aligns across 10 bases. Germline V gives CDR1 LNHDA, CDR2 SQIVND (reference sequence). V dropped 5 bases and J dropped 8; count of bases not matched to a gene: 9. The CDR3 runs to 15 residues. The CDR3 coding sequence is TGTGCCAGTAGTGTAAGCGGGGGGGCAGGGTATGAGCAGTTCTTC. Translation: CASSVSGGAGYEQFF.

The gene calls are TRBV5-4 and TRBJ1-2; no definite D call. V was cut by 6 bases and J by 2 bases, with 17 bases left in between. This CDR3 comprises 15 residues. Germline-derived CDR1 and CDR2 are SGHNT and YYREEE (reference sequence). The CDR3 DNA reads TGTGCCAGCACCGCACGACCACAGAGCAACTATGGCTACACCTTC. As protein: CASTARPQSNYGYTF.

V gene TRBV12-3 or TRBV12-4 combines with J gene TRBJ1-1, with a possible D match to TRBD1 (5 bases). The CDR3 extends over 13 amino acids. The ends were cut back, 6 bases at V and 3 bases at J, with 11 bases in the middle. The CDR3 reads CASSNTRDTEAFF. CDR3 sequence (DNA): TGTGCCAGCAGCAATACCAGGGACACTGAAGCTTTCTTT.

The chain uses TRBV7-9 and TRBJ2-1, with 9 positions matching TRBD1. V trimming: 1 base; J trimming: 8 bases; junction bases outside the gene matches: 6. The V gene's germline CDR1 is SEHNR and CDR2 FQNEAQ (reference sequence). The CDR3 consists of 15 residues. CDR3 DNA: TGTGCCAGCAGCTTAGGGACAGGGGCGAGGGATGAGCAGTTCTTC. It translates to CASSLGTGARDEQFF.

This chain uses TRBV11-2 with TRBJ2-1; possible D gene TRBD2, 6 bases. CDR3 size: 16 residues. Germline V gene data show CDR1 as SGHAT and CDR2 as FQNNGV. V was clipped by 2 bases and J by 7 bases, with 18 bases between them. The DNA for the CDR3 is TGTGCCAGCAGCTTACTGGATCAAGGGGCGGGGAATGAGCAGTTCTTC. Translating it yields CASSLLDQGAGNEQFF. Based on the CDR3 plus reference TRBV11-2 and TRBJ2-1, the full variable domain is EAGVAQSPRYKIIEKRQSVAFWCNPISGHATLYWYQQILGQGPKLLIQFQNNGVVDDSQLPKDRFSAERLKGVDSTLKIQPAKLEDSAVYLCASSLLDQGAGNEQFFGPGTRLTVL.

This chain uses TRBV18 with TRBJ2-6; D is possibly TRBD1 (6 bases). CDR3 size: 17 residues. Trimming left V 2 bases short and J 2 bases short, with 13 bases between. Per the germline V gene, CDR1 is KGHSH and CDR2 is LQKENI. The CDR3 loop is CASSPVDSSAGANVLTF. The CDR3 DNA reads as TGTGCCAGCTCACCAGTGGACAGCTCAGCTGGGGCCAACGTCCTGACTTTC.